What follows describes a single T cell receptor (beta chain). Its antigen is not identified. The sample belongs to a study of CD8 T cells in ankylosing spondylitis. Study results and caveats: Several of the motif variants were reported before in synovial fluid and blood from reactive arthritis.

Germline V lookup: CDR1 SGDLS, CDR2 YYNGEE. V was cut by 2 bases and J by 6 bases, with 15 bases left in between. The CDR3 is 14 residues long. For TCR beta, libraries came from quantitative 5'-RACE with molecular barcodes. MiXCR, applied by TCRdb to the 5' RACE reads, yields one record per CDR3 protein. Among approximately 38,000 distinct CDR3 sequences listed, less than 3% were seen once. The chain has TRBV9 and TRBJ2-7, with D possibly matching TRBD2 (6 bases). The sample was blood, either unsorted or a sorted T cell fraction (not recorded which). The receptor was isolated from a male donor with ankylosing spondylitis or in good health (not recorded which). CDR3 sequence reads: CASSVMPGTPEQYF. The CDR3 DNA reads TGTGCCAGCAGCGTTATGCCCGGGACTCCCGAGCAGTACTTC. Full variable domain (remainder filled in from reference TRBV9 and TRBJ2-7): DSGVTQTPKHLITATGQRVTLRCSPRSGDLSVYWYQQSLDQGLQFLIQYYNGEERAKGNILERFSAQQFPDLHSELNLSSLELGDSALYFCASSVMPGTPEQYFGPGTRLTVT.